What follows are 7 T cell receptor beta chains derived from one specimen sequenced in a study of read filtering for tumor transcriptome and immune sequencing. From approximately 430 ng of RNA, a library with molecular barcoded alpha/delta and beta/gamma adaptors was made. Via MiXCR, TCRdb re-called the reads, giving one row per CDR3 protein. The sample records some 5,300 distinct CDR3 sequences, around 21% being singletons. The sequenced sample consisted of a population of CD138-negative cells sorted from bone marrow. The receptors stem from a donor aged 40 or older with multiple myeloma.

This clonotype was seen ten or more times. The chain joins TRBV5-6 to TRBJ1-5; 7 bases map to TRBD1. CDR1 is SGHDT and CDR2 is YYEEEE in the germline V gene. Trimming at V came to 3 bases and at J to 2 bases, leaving 5 bases not matched to a gene. This CDR3 region has 15 residues. The CDR3 region is CASSWRQGGNQPQHF. CDR3 DNA sequence: TGTGCCAGCAGCTGGAGACAGGGCGGCAATCAGCCCCAGCATTTT.

Concerning this clonotype itself: A far larger clone is one base from this, pointing to a likely read error. The chain has TRBV7-2 and TRBJ2-1; TRBD1 aligns across 7 bases. CDR3 size: 16 residues. Germline-derived CDR1 and CDR2 are SGHTA and FQGNSA. In DNA, the CDR3 is TGTGCCAGCAGCTCTACAGGGGAAGGGGTTTACAATGAGCGGTTCTTC. Translated: CASSSTGEGVYNERFF.

The table lists this clonotype with a few counts. A read error likely explains this, since a far larger clone differs by one base. This rearrangement joins TRBV5-5 to TRBJ2-3, with 12 bases lining up with TRBD1. The V gene's germline CDR1 is SGHKS and CDR2 YYEKEE (reference sequence). The CDR3 loop spans 18 amino acids. Trimming removed 1 base from V and 4 bases from J; junction bases left unmatched: 10. In DNA form, the CDR3 reads TGTGCCAGCAGCTTGCTGAGGGACAGGGGGCGGAACTCAGATACGCAGTATTTT. It yields the protein CASSLLRDRGRNSDTQYF.

In regard to this clonotype: At one boundary the junction diverges from the germline segment, which might be a read error. This chain uses TRBV15 with TRBJ1-4; the D gene is possibly TRBD2 (5 bases). The end of the DNA aligns better with TRBJ2-3, so the J call may be wrong. Germline values: CDR1 LNHNV, CDR2 YYDKDF (reference sequence). CDR3 length equals 14 residues. DNA for the CDR3: TGTGGCACCAGCATTGACCGGGGAACCGGTACACAGTATTTT. Translated: CGTSIDRGTGTQYF.

In its sample, this clonotype is medium-sized. The J gene is TRBJ2-7, the V gene TRBV6-5; tentative D call: TRBD2 (5 bases). V shed 5 bases and J shed 6 bases, with 11 bases lying between them. Germline CDR1 and CDR2: MNHEY and SVGAGI. CDR3 size: 12 residues. In DNA, the CDR3 is TGTGCCAGCAGTCAGGCGGGCGGCGAGCAGTACTTC. Its protein is CASSQAGGEQYF.

Remarks on this clonotype: Germline and junction disagree at one end, which may indicate a read error. This rearrangement joins TRBV4-1 to TRBJ2-7, with D perhaps TRBD1 or TRBD2 (5 bases each). Germline assignment: CDR1 MGHRA and CDR2 YSYEKL. This CDR3 contains 18 residues. The chain's CDR3 is CACSQDQGQRGASYELYF. The CDR3 DNA is TGCGCCTGCAGCCAAGATCAGGGCCAACGAGGGGCCTCCTACGAGCTGTACTTC.

This clonotype showed up many times. The chain employs TRBV3-1 and TRBJ2-6; D is uncertain. The V gene lost 1 base and the J gene lost 4 bases, with 8 bases spanning the gap. The V gene's germline CDR1 is LGHDT and CDR2 YNNKEL (reference sequence). This CDR3 has 15 residues. The CDR3 sequence: CASSQGVDGANVLTF. CDR3 nucleotides: TGTGCCAGCAGCCAAGGGGTGGACGGGGCCAACGTCCTGACTTTC.